This T cell receptor beta chain originates from a study of blood T cells in healthy people across ages. On this clonotype itself: Its specificity is not known.

The CDR3 contains 15 residues. Every donor provided around 10 milliliters of peripheral blood. Primed by a sample-barcoded 5' primer and a J-beta primer mix, a second PCR proceeded for about 6 to 12 cycles. A single record per CDR3 protein comes from TCRdb applying MiXCR to the 5' RACE reads. The table records around 970,000 distinct CDR3 sequences, 45% to 60% of them present only once. Study results and limitations: Long-lived and aged donors differed, with more naive CD4+ cells and higher diversity in the long-lived.

The chain has TRBV21-1 and TRBJ2-5; the table's D call TRBD2 went unverified against the DNA. TRBV21-1 is reported as a pseudogene. The sample comprised blood. This receptor was obtained from an older woman in good health. The CDR3 reads CASSKKLAAQETQYF. CDR3 nucleotides: TGTGCCAGTAGCAAAAAACTAGCGGCCCAAGAGACCCAGTACTTC.